This T cell receptor beta chain appears in the sequencing data of a study of OX40 agonist ivuxolimab in advanced cancers. Produced via immunoSEQ multiplex PCR; TCRdb's table is partial and in-frame only. This sample has almost 65,000 clones, with roughly 84% found just once. Excluded were patients having autoimmune disease history or systemic immunosuppression. The V end lost 2 bases, the J end lost 1 base, and 13 bases lay between the germline ends. This CDR3 region has 16 residues. Germline assignment: CDR1 ENHRY and CDR2 SYGVKD. Sample: CD4+ or CD8+ T cells sorted from blood, taken in a trial of the OX40 agonist ivuxolimab. The TCR was taken from an adult with an advanced solid tumor such as melanoma, head and neck, liver or kidney cancer. The rearrangement joins TRBV10-3 to TRBJ2-3; D gene unclear. As DNA, the CDR3 is TGTGCCATCAGTGAGGGATTGTTTGGGGGCACAGATACGCAGTATTTT. Translating gives CAISEGLFGGTDTQYF.